Below, one T cell receptor beta chain is given with its context. Antigen: not known. The length of the CDR3 is 14 residues. Deletions cut 6 bases from V and 5 bases from J, with 16 bases between. Germline V lookup: CDR1 MDHEN, CDR2 SYDVKM. The source of the sample is a study of cytomegalovirus exposure and HLA in healthy donors. Points from the study as a whole: Later work associated fewer than 20,000 TCR beta sequences with HLA alleles at 0.05 false discovery rate. A later analysis reportedly found that, within productive TCRs, an Asian-associated ancestry cluster had fewer N-insertions than the mean observed across the roughly 670 donors. Earlier analysis found most TCR beta V segments productive about 87% or about 30% of the time. As a later analysis revealed, most CMV-associated TCR beta chains appeared HLA-restricted.

The PCR had 60 Vbeta and 13 Jbeta primers. Produced via immunoSEQ multiplex PCR; TCRdb's table is partial and in-frame only. The sample lists about 160,000 clones, roughly nine tenths occurring once. The sequencing input was PBMCs. This clonotype originated in a woman younger than 45 in good health and CMV-seronegative. The chain joins TRBV28 to TRBJ2-5; a weak D match, TRBD1 (6 bases). CDR3 bases: TGTGCCAGCAGACAGGACAGTTGGAGGGAGACCCAGTACTTC. Encoded protein: CASRQDSWRETQYF. The full variable domain, its missing parts supplied by reference TRBV28 and TRBJ2-5, is DVKVTQSSRYLVKRTGEKVFLECVQDMDHENMFWYRQDPGLGLRLIYFSYDVKMKEKGDIPEGYSVSREKKERFSLILESASTNQTSMYLCASRQDSWRETQYFGPGTRLLVL.